This is a list of T cell receptor beta chains from one sample in a study of blood T cells in healthy people across ages. TCRdb called the 5' RACE reads again in MiXCR, with one record for every CDR3 protein. The sample has just under 900,000 distinct CDR3 sequences, more than 25% seen once. Sequencing was carried out using blood. The receptors stem from a woman aged 80 or over in good health. The CDR3 runs from the conserved cysteine through the conserved F or W. D genes are given only for firm matches. Part of the rows lack a size; the others show once, few, many or a class for expanded clones.

NA TRBJ2-5 TRBV5-1 many TGCGCCAGCAGCATCGGGACCCAAGAGACCCAGTACTTC CASSIGTQETQYF
TRBD1 TRBJ2-7 TRBV5-1 many TGCGCCAGCAGCTTGGAAGTTGGACAGGGGGCCATCGAGCAGTACTTC CASSLEVGQGAIEQYF
NA TRBJ2-3 TRBV6-2/TRBV6-3 many TGTGCCAGCAGTTCGCCCTCGGACGAGCGGGCACCCACAGATACGCAGTATTTT CASSSPSDERAPTDTQYF
NA TRBJ2-6 TRBV7-2 many TGTGCCAGCACCATGGCCAGCTCTGGGGCCAACGTCCTGACTTTC CASTMASSGANVLTF
NA TRBJ2-5 TRBV5-1 NA TGCGCCAGCAGCTTGGAGGGCAGGGGAGGAGAGACCCAGTACTTC CASSLEGRGGETQYF
NA TRBJ1-6 TRBV5-5 many TGTGCCAGCAGTTTGGGGGGCTCCCCTAATAGATCACCCCTCCACTTT CASSLGGSPNRSPLHF
TRBD2 TRBJ2-4 TRBV7-6 NA TGTGCCGGCAGCTTGACGGGGGGATCGTCTAATGAGCAGTACTTC CAGSLTGGSSNEQYF
NA TRBJ1-4 TRBV12-3/TRBV12-4 many TGTGCCAGCAGTTTATTTTTAGGTGAAAAACTGTTTTTT CASSLFLGEKLFF
NA TRBJ2-1 TRBV10-3 many TGTGCCATCAGTGACACTAACTCCTACAATGAGCAGTTCTTC CAISDTNSYNEQFF
NA TRBJ1-1 TRBV7-2 NA TGTGCCAGCAGCCCGACCGGGTCTCCCAGGAACACTGAAGCTTTCTTT CASSPTGSPRNTEAFF
NA TRBJ2-3 TRBV7-9 NA TGTGCCAGCAGCAGCCCCCCCGGGGGCGCTTCATTTGGGACGCAGTATTTT CASSSPPGGASFGTQYF
NA TRBJ2-5 TRBV20-1 NA TGCAGTGCTAGTGGACCCAACCGAATGGTAATGGCCCAGTACTTC CSASGPNRMVMAQYF
NA TRBJ1-5 TRBV28 NA TGTGCCAGCAATCTTGGGGAGCAGCCCCAGCATTTT CASNLGEQPQHF
NA TRBJ2-1 TRBV21-1 NA TGTGCCTGCAGCCAGGATTCCTACAATGAGCAGTTCTTC CACSQDSYNEQFF
NA TRBJ2-1 TRBV7-2 few TGTGCCAGCAGCTTTGGGGGTCCCAGGAATGAGCAGTTCTTC CASSFGGPRNEQFF
NA TRBJ1-4 TRBV3-1 NA TGTGCCAGCAGCCAGTACGAGGGGGACGAAAAACTGTTTTTT CASSQYEGDEKLFF
TRBD2 TRBJ2-5 TRBV5-1 many TGCGCCAGCAGAGGGACTAGCGGCTTCCAAGAGACCCAGTACTTC CASRGTSGFQETQYF
TRBD1 TRBJ1-4 TRBV6-5 few TGTGCCAGCAGTTCCAGGGGGAGACCTAATGAAAAACTGTTTTTT CASSSRGRPNEKLFF
NA TRBJ2-1 TRBV7-2 NA TGTGCCAGCAGCTTAGGGTGGGGGCCTTATAGGGATGAGCAGTTCTTC CASSLGWGPYRDEQFF
TRBD2 TRBJ2-3 TRBV4-3 many TGCGCCAGCAGCCTCAGAAGCGGGGGTTTGACTACAGATACGCAGTATTTT CASSLRSGGLTTDTQYF
NA TRBJ1-3 TRBV20-1 NA TGCAGTGCTCGGAAGGCAGGGGCCTCTGGAAACACCATATATTTT CSARKAGASGNTIYF
NA TRBJ1-1 TRBV24-1 NA TGTGCCACCAGTGATTGGGGCAGGGGGAACACTGAAGCTTTCTTT CATSDWGRGNTEAFF
NA TRBJ1-1 TRBV20-1 few TGCAGTGCTAGACGTACAGGGACGAACACTGAAGCTTTCTTT CSARRTGTNTEAFF
NA TRBJ1-1 TRBV27 few TGTGCCAGCAGGGACCGGACTCTAGCTACTGAAGCTTTCTTT CASRDRTLATEAFF
TRBD2 TRBJ2-4 TRBV7-2 NA TGTGCCAACAGTTCTAGGACTAGCGGGGGGGGGAACGTTCAGTACTTC CANSSRTSGGGNVQYF
TRBD1 TRBJ2-2 TRBV27 few TGTGCCAGCAGTAAGGGGGACAGGGGCGCGGCCGGGGAGCTGTTTTTT CASSKGDRGAAGELFF
NA TRBJ1-1 TRBV20-1 NA TGCAGTGCTAGATCGGCAGGATCCCCTGAAGCTTTCTTT CSARSAGSPEAFF
NA TRBJ1-2 TRBV7-2 many TGTGCCAGCAGCCCGCATGCAGGGACGGGTGGCTACACCTTC CASSPHAGTGGYTF
TRBD2 TRBJ2-1 TRBV12-3/TRBV12-4 NA TGTGCCAGCAGGCCTCAGACTAGCGGGACGAGTAATGAGCAGTTCTTC CASRPQTSGTSNEQFF
TRBD1 TRBJ1-6 TRBV7-8 many TGTGCCAGCAGCCCAGGGGGGAATTCACCCCTCCACTTT CASSPGGNSPLHF
TRBD1 TRBJ2-1 TRBV5-1 NA TGCGCCAGCAGCTCTGGAGGGACAGGGGGCAATGAGCAGTTCTTC CASSSGGTGGNEQFF
TRBD2 TRBJ2-3 TRBV6-2/TRBV6-3 many TGTGCCAGCAGCTCGCCCGGGACTAGCGACACAGATACGCAGTATTTT CASSSPGTSDTDTQYF
NA TRBJ2-7 TRBV5-1 many TGCGCCAGCAGCTTGGTGCCAGGGGCTTCCTACGAGCAGTACTTC CASSLVPGASYEQYF
TRBD2 TRBJ2-1 TRBV4-3 many TGCGCCAGCAGCCAAGATACAGCGGGGGGGCCCCGTTCCGATGAGCAGTTCTTC CASSQDTAGGPRSDEQFF
NA TRBJ1-5 TRBV20-1 NA TGCAGTGCTAGAATTGGCCGTCAGGATCAGCCCCAGCATTTT CSARIGRQDQPQHF
NA TRBJ2-2 TRBV29-1 NA TGCAGCGTTGATGTTGGGCACACCGGGGAGCTGTTTTTT CSVDVGHTGELFF
NA TRBJ1-1 TRBV27 few TGTGCCAGCAGACGAGACAGCTCTACTGGCACTGAAGCTTTCTTT CASRRDSSTGTEAFF
TRBD1 TRBJ2-1 TRBV12-3/TRBV12-4 NA TGTGCCAGCAGTTTTCAACAGGGGGCCAACAATGAGCAGTTCTTC CASSFQQGANNEQFF
NA TRBJ1-2 TRBV19 NA TGTGCCAGTAGTGTTACAGGGTACAAGAACTATGGCTACACCTTC CASSVTGYKNYGYTF
NA TRBJ1-2 TRBV28 many TGTGCCGGGAAGGACGGGTCGGCGGGCTATGGCTACACCTTC CAGKDGSAGYGYTF
NA TRBJ2-2 TRBV28 NA TGTGCCAGCGACTGGGGGGACACCGGGGAGCTGTTTTTT CASDWGDTGELFF
NA TRBJ2-7 TRBV3-1 NA TGTGCCAGCAGCCAAGATCTTCGGGGATCGCCCTACAATGAGCAGTACTTC CASSQDLRGSPYNEQYF
TRBD2 TRBJ2-5 TRBV11-2 NA TGTGCCAGCAGCTCTCCGGGACTAGCGGGGGGGCGTTACAATGGGCAGTACTTC CASSSPGLAGGRYNGQYF
NA TRBJ2-5 TRBV2 many TGTGCCAGCAGTTCGACTCTGGGGACCCAGTACTTC CASSSTLGTQYF